This T cell receptor beta chain was sequenced during a study of blood T cell repertoires in COVID-19. The CDR3 length is 16 residues. V was clipped by 3 bases and J by 0 bases, with 9 bases between them. Germline CDR1 and CDR2: LGHDT and YNNKEL (reference sequence). Clones were read by immunoSEQ multiplex PCR, and TCRdb kept only the in-frame ones, dropping some. In the table there are 350,000 to 550,000 clones, 80% to 90% of which are singletons. The TCR comes from a man under 40 who had recovered from COVID-19. The genes are TRBV3-1 (or the pseudogene TRBV3-2) and TRBJ2-6; D is unresolved. Sequencing used PBMCs or T cells enriched from blood (not recorded which). The CDR3 region has the DNA TGTGCCAGCAGCCAGGCTGCAAGCTCTGGGGCCAACGTCCTGACTTTC. Its protein is CASSQAASSGANVLTF.